Each of the 29 T cell receptor beta chains below was sequenced from the same sample in a study of control samples from healthy donors and cancer patients. Clones were read by immunoSEQ multiplex PCR, and TCRdb kept only the in-frame ones, dropping some. Of roughly 86,000 clones in the sample, 90% to 95% are singletons; the top ten hold about 1.5%. Material: blood. These receptors were obtained from a woman aged 25 to 39 in good health.

The table lists this clone with a count of one. The chain carries TRBV10-3 and TRBJ2-7; 10 bases match TRBD1. Trimming at V came to 5 bases and at J to 1 base, leaving 11 bases not matched to a gene. The germline V gene has CDR1 ENHRY and CDR2 SYGVKD. The CDR3 is 17 amino acids. The CDR3 sequence is CAISSVETGGSSYEQYF. Here the CDR3 DNA reads TGTGCCATCAGTTCCGTTGAGACAGGGGGCTCTTCCTACGAGCAGTACTTC.

Comment on this clone: Within the sample, other DNA sequences also encode this same CDR3. The chain joins TRBV2 to TRBJ2-2; D perhaps matches TRBD1 (5 bases). Looked up from germline, CDR1 is SNHLY and CDR2 is FYNNEI. V dropped 6 bases and J dropped 1 base, with 6 bases sitting between them. The CDR3 totals 13 residues. As DNA, the CDR3 is TGTGCCAGCAGCGGACAGAACACCGGGGAGCTGTTTTTT. Translated: CASSGQNTGELFF.

This CDR3 is CASSQGDSSSGANVLTF. As DNA, the CDR3 is TGTGCCAGCAGCCAAGGGGACAGTTCCTCTGGGGCCAACGTCCTGACTTTC. J is TRBJ2-6 and V is TRBV3-1 (or the pseudogene TRBV3-2); 7 bases align to TRBD1. Trimming at V came to 1 base and at J to 0 bases, leaving 3 bases not matched to a gene. This CDR3 contains 17 residues. Germline CDR1 LGHDT, CDR2 YNNKEL (reference sequence).

The chain has TRBV6-5 and TRBJ1-1, with 11 positions matching TRBD1. V lost 6 bases to trimming and J lost 1 base; unmatched junction nucleotides: 4. CDR3 length: 15 residues. Per germline, CDR1 MNHEY and CDR2 SVGAGI. CDR3 bases: TGTGCCAGCAGAGGGACAGGGGGATCGAACACTGAAGCTTTCTTT. This translates into CASRGTGGSNTEAFF.

V and J are TRBV19 and TRBJ2-5, with 9 bases that match TRBD1. Germline CDR1 reads LNHDA; CDR2 reads SQIVND (reference sequence). The CDR3 contains 15 residues. V shed 6 bases, J shed 5 bases, and the junction held 10 bases outside the gene matches. In DNA, the CDR3 is TGTGCCAGTAGAGATAACAGGGGGCTAGGGGAGACCCAGTACTTC. Amino acid sequence: CASRDNRGLGETQYF.

The genes are TRBV9 and TRBJ1-1, with D tentatively TRBD1 (5 bases). The ends were cut back, 3 bases at V and 5 bases at J, with 14 bases in the middle. Germline V CDR1 and CDR2: SGDLS, YYNGEE. This CDR3 comprises 14 residues. The CDR3 sequence: CASSAVGGGTEAFF. CDR3 nucleotide sequence: TGTGCCAGCAGCGCCGTGGGGGGAGGGACTGAAGCTTTCTTT.

The rearrangement links TRBV5-1 to TRBJ1-1, with D perhaps TRBD1 (5 bases). The CDR3 sequence is 14 residues long. Trimming cost V 7 bases and J 3 bases, with 16 bases left between them. Looked up from germline, CDR1 is SGHRS and CDR2 is YFSETQ. The CDR3 region has the DNA TGCGCCAGCCTTCCCGGGGGTGTCGACACTGAAGCTTTCTTT. This encodes CASLPGGVDTEAFF.

The J gene is TRBJ1-5, the V gene TRBV20-1; D is undetermined. Trimming left V 3 bases short and J 0 bases short, with 3 bases between. From germline, CDR1 is DFQATT and CDR2 SNEGSKA (reference sequence). The CDR3 consists of 12 residues. CDR3 DNA sequence: TGCAGTGCTAGTGATAGCAATCAGCCCCAGCATTTT. Its translation: CSASDSNQPQHF.

This chain joins TRBV11-2 and TRBJ2-7, with 8 bases identical to TRBD1. The CDR3 has 14 residues. Trimming at V came to 5 bases and at J to 2 bases, leaving 5 bases not matched to a gene. Germline V CDR1 and CDR2: SGHAT, FQNNGV. CDR3 sequence (DNA): TGTGCCAGCAGCACTTGGGACAGGCCCTACGAGCAGTACTTC. Its protein product is CASSTWDRPYEQYF.

The V gene is TRBV6-2 or TRBV6-3, the J gene TRBJ2-3; 13 nucleotides align to TRBD2. V trimming: 2 bases; J trimming: 4 bases; junction bases outside the gene matches: 9. The CDR3 is made up of 18 amino acids. In germline, CDR1 is MNHEY, CDR2 SVGEGT. The CDR3 here is CASSYIAWTSGSADTQYF. CDR3 DNA sequence: TGTGCCAGCAGTTACATCGCTTGGACTAGCGGGAGTGCAGATACGCAGTATTTT.

CDR3 bases: TGTGCCAGCAGCCAGGGACAGGGGGAGGGATATTCACCCCTCCACTTT. It codes for CASSQGQGEGYSPLHF. This chain connects TRBV4-2 to TRBJ1-6; TRBD1 agrees at 11 bases. V was pared by 3 bases and J by 8 bases, with 6 bases of the junction left unmatched. This CDR3 region has 16 residues. Per germline, CDR1 LGHNA and CDR2 YNFKEQ.

This clone appeared once. J is TRBJ1-5 and V is TRBV6-5; D gene uncertain. The CDR3 is 13 amino acids. From germline, CDR1 is MNHEY and CDR2 SVGAGI. The V and J ends lost 6 bases and 2 bases respectively, with 8 bases between them. The CDR3: CASSLWGNQPQHF. The CDR3 nucleotides read TGTGCCAGCAGCCTGTGGGGCAATCAGCCCCAGCATTTT.

V and J are TRBV4-1 and TRBJ2-2; 8 bases line up with TRBD2. CDR1 MGHRA and CDR2 YSYEKL come from the germline V gene. V lost 0 bases to trimming and J lost 8 bases; unmatched junction nucleotides: 5. CDR3 length: 15 residues. The CDR3 sequence: CASSQDRGGSGELFF. The CDR3 DNA is TGCGCCAGCAGCCAAGATCGGGGGGGATCGGGGGAGCTGTTTTTT.

On this clone: Other DNA sequences of this sample code for an identical CDR3. The chain employs TRBV11-2 and TRBJ1-5; TRBD1 agrees at 9 bases. V trimming: 5 bases; J trimming: 4 bases; junction bases outside the gene matches: 6. Germline V CDR1 and CDR2: SGHAT, FQNNGV. The CDR3 sequence is 15 residues long. The CDR3: CASSPDRGSNQPQHF. The CDR3 nucleotides read TGTGCCAGCAGCCCCGACAGGGGGTCTAATCAGCCCCAGCATTTT. The full variable domain, its missing parts supplied by reference TRBV11-2 and TRBJ1-5, is EAGVAQSPRYKIIEKRQSVAFWCNPISGHATLYWYQQILGQGPKLLIQFQNNGVVDDSQLPKDRFSAERLKGVDSTLKIQPAKLEDSAVYLCASSPDRGSNQPQHFGDGTRLSIL.

This clone is labeled as medium-sized. This rearrangement joins TRBV4-1 to TRBJ2-7; D call uncertain. Germline assignment: CDR1 MGHRA and CDR2 YSYEKL. Trimming pared 4 bases from V and 5 bases from J, leaving 12 bases between. This CDR3 region has 13 residues. The CDR3, as DNA: TGCGCCAGCAGCCGCACCCTCACCGACGAGCAGTACTTC. Translated: CASSRTLTDEQYF.

The rearrangement uses TRBV30 and TRBJ2-5; 9 bases fit TRBD1. Germline loops: CDR1 GTSNPN, CDR2 SVGIG (reference sequence). CDR3 length: 15 residues. Trimming cost V 3 bases and J 1 base; bases outside gene matches: 6. The chain's CDR3 is CAWSAGQGPQETQYF. In nucleotides, the CDR3 is TGTGCCTGGAGCGCCGGACAGGGGCCCCAAGAGACCCAGTACTTC. Filled out from reference TRBV30 and TRBJ2-5, the complete variable domain reads SQTIHQWPATLVQPVGSPLSLECTVEGTSNPNLYWYRQAAGRGLQLLFYSVGIGQISSEVPQNLSASRPQDRQFILSSKKLLLSDSGFYLCAWSAGQGPQETQYFGPGTRLLVL.

The rearrangement links TRBV5-1 to TRBJ1-4; the D is unclear. The germline CDR1 and CDR2 sequences are SGHRS and YFSETQ. CDR3 size: 15 residues. Trimming stripped 1 base from V and 4 bases from J, with 11 bases between. This CDR3 is CASSLRGSVNEKLFF. CDR3 nucleotides: TGCGCCAGCAGCTTGCGTGGGTCAGTTAATGAAAAACTGTTTTTT.

V usage is TRBV30 and J usage is TRBJ2-3; the match to TRBD2 covers 13 bases. Trimming cost V 5 bases and J 1 base; bases outside gene matches: 0. The germline V gene has CDR1 GTSNPN and CDR2 SVGIG (reference sequence). The CDR3 runs 14 residues. Written as DNA, the CDR3 is TGTGCCTGGGGACTAGCGGGGGGCACAGATACGCAGTATTTT. Translating gives CAWGLAGGTDTQYF.

The chain carries TRBV18 and TRBJ2-7; a possible D gene is TRBD1 (5 bases). This CDR3 is 14 amino acids long. Germline V gene sequence: CDR1 KGHSH, CDR2 LQKENI. Trimming stripped 5 bases from V and 1 base from J, with 12 bases between. CDR3 residues: CASSADSWSYEQYF. Written as DNA, the CDR3 is TGTGCCAGCTCAGCAGACAGTTGGTCCTACGAGCAGTACTTC.

The chain couples TRBV6-5 to TRBJ2-7; 9 bases are shared with TRBD1. Per the germline V gene, CDR1 is MNHEY and CDR2 is SVGAGI. J lost 2 bases, V lost 4 bases, and 9 bases had no gene match. CDR3 length equals 16 residues. CDR3 region: CASSSGTGRSPYEQYF. The DNA of the CDR3 is TGTGCCAGCAGTTCCGGGACAGGGCGATCCCCCTACGAGCAGTACTTC.

The CDR3 DNA sequence: TGTGCCAGCAGTTACTCAGTTTATAGCAATCAGCCCCAGCATTTT. Its protein is CASSYSVYSNQPQHF. The chain is built from TRBV6-2 or TRBV6-3 and TRBJ1-5; D is undetermined. The CDR3 sequence is 15 residues long. Germline values: CDR1 MNHEY, CDR2 SVGEGT. V was clipped by 0 bases and J by 0 bases, with 6 bases between them.

In nucleotides, the CDR3 is TGTGCCAGCAGCTTAGTGGTTTATGAGCAGTTCTTC. Translation: CASSLVVYEQFF. The V and J genes are TRBV7-9 and TRBJ2-1; no clear D. Per the germline V gene, CDR1 is SEHNR and CDR2 is FQNEAQ (reference sequence). The CDR3 is 12 amino acids. V was pared by 1 base and J by 8 bases, with 6 bases between.

Here the CDR3 reads CASSLSAQGKNTIYF. The CDR3 bases are TGTGCCAGCAGTTTATCGGCACAGGGCAAAAACACCATATATTTT. V and J are TRBV27 and TRBJ1-3, with a possible D match to TRBD1 (6 bases). Per germline, CDR1 MNHEY and CDR2 SMNVEV (reference sequence). This CDR3 contains 15 residues. V lost 0 bases and J lost 6, with 12 bases in between.

The chain combines TRBV6-6 with TRBJ1-6, with D possibly matching TRBD1 (6 bases). The CDR3 length is 15 residues. The germline V gene has CDR1 MNHNY and CDR2 SVGAGI (reference sequence). V gave up 6 bases and J gave up 7 bases, with 16 bases separating them. CDR3 DNA sequence: TGTGCCAGCAGGTACCCGGACAGAATAAATTCACCCCTCCACTTT. As protein: CASRYPDRINSPLHF.

The chain recombines TRBV2 with TRBJ1-5; weak D call: TRBD1 (6 bases). V gave up 4 bases and J gave up 5 bases, with 12 bases separating them. Germline V lookup: CDR1 SNHLY, CDR2 FYNNEI. The CDR3 has 14 residues. The CDR3 loop reads CASSGQGPHQPQHF. CDR3 nucleotides: TGTGCCAGCAGTGGGCAGGGGCCACATCAGCCCCAGCATTTT.

The chain couples TRBV28 to TRBJ1-4; no firm D call. The CDR3 runs to 12 residues. The V gene's germline CDR1 is MDHEN and CDR2 SYDVKM. Trimming took 6 bases from V and 6 from J, leaving 8 bases between them. CDR3 DNA sequence: TGTGCCAGCAGGCCAGTGGATGAAAAACTGTTTTTT. This translates into CASRPVDEKLFF.

This clone was seen a single time. At one end, the junction sequence differs from germline, possibly due to a read error. V gene TRBV2 combines with J gene TRBJ2-3; the match to TRBD2 covers 11 bases. The CDR3 totals 14 residues. Germline V gives CDR1 SNHLY, CDR2 FYNNEI. In DNA form, the CDR3 reads TGTGCCACCAGTAGCGGGAGGGCCGTAGATACGCAGTATTTT. Protein sequence: CATSSGRAVDTQYF.

The chain carries TRBV5-1 and TRBJ1-1, with 7 bases identical to TRBD1. The length of the CDR3 is 15 residues. Germline CDR1 reads SGHRS; CDR2 reads YFSETQ. V lost 4 bases to trimming and J lost 2 bases; unmatched junction nucleotides: 8. In DNA, the CDR3 is TGCGCCAGCAGCCTTGGGACAGATATAAACACTGAAGCTTTCTTT. This encodes CASSLGTDINTEAFF. Combining the CDR3 with reference TRBV5-1 and TRBJ1-1 gives the whole variable domain KAGVTQTPRYLIKTRGQQVTLSCSPISGHRSVSWYQQTPGQGLQFLFEYFSETQRNKGNFPGRFSGRQFSNSRSEMNVSTLELGDSALYLCASSLGTDINTEAFFGQGTRLTVV.

The chain couples TRBV9 to TRBJ1-3, with no clear D. Germline CDR1 is SGDLS and CDR2 is YYNGEE. The CDR3 loop spans 16 amino acids. Trimming removed 0 bases at V and 0 bases at J, with 10 bases between. The CDR3 nucleotides are TGTGCCAGCAGCGTAGATGGCCGCAACTCTGGAAACACCATATATTTT. It encodes CASSVDGRNSGNTIYF. The full variable domain, rest sourced from reference TRBV9 and TRBJ1-3, is DSGVTQTPKHLITATGQRVTLRCSPRSGDLSVYWYQQSLDQGLQFLIQYYNGEERAKGNILERFSAQQFPDLHSELNLSSLELGDSALYFCASSVDGRNSGNTIYFGEGSWLTVV.